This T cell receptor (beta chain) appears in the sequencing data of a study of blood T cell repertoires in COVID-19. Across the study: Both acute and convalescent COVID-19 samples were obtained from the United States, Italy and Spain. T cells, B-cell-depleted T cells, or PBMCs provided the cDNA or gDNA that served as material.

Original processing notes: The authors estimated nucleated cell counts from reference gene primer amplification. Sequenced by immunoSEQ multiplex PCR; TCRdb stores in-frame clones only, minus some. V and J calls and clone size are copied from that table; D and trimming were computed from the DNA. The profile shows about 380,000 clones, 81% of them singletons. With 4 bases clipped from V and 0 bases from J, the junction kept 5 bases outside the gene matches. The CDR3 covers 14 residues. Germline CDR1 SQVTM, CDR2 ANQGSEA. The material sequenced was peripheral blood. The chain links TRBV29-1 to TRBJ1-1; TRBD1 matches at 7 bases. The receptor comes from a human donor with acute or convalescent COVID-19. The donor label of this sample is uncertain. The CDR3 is CSVGQGSLNTEAFF. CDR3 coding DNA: TGCAGCGTTGGACAGGGAAGCCTGAACACTGAAGCTTTCTTT.